The source of this T cell receptor beta chain is a study of control samples from healthy donors and cancer patients. Assay used: immunoSEQ multiplex PCR; TCRdb lists only in-frame clones, some missing. The table lists 150,000 or so clones, about 94% of them singletons. Looked up from germline, CDR1 is KGHDR and CDR2 is SFDVKD. The CDR3 is 16 amino acids. Trimming removed 0 bases from V and 9 bases from J; junction bases left unmatched: 1. The receptor was isolated from a man in his fifties or sixties in good health. The sample consisted of blood. The rearrangement uses TRBV24-1 and TRBJ2-1; 16 bases line up with TRBD2. The CDR3 nucleotides read TGTGCCACCAGTGATTTGGGGACTAGCGGGAGGGTTGAGCAGTTCTTC. Amino acid sequence: CATSDLGTSGRVEQFF.